This T cell receptor beta chain was sequenced for a study of shared clonotypes between healthy human individuals (dated by TCRdb to between 2020 and 2021). As for the study more broadly: A couple of women and three men aged 18 to 49 years were included in the cohort. For each donor, CD4 naive and CD4 memory were each given three plates, CD8 naive was given two plates, and CD8 memory was given one plate. To estimate repertoire size and how much clonotype sharing occurs between individuals, the study deeply sequenced the blood TCR repertoires of a handful of healthy adults. Per donor, leukapheresis produced somewhere between about 0.8 and 9 billion PBMCs. Libraries were prepared and TCR repertoires were sequenced by different laboratories using diverse techniques, in order to increase sequencing depth and limit assay-specific biases. Broader findings and caveats from the paper: Approximately 5% of naive CD4, 3.5% of naive CD8, roughly 2.4% of memory CD4, and approximately 0.4% of memory CD8 clonotypes were shared across several donors. Because the study included only a small number of donors, the genetic and exposure-history diversity represented was limited. Sampling was restricted to blood, and TCR repertoires in tissues likely differ from the TCR repertoires found in blood. Pairwise subsampling led to the expectation that sequencing depth would affect the degree of clonotype sharing among donors. Higher generation probabilities were observed for clonotypes shared by all four sorted-subset donors than for non-shared clonotypes. Estimated clonotype richness was generally larger for naive than for memory subsets. Rarefaction of sorted-subset datasets indicated incomplete sequencing despite the large sequencing depth.

Using the deep immunoSEQ assay, TCR CDR3 regions were amplified from genomic DNA by multiplex PCR. For each cell subset, the extracted genomic DNA was distributed evenly across all wells of several immunoSEQ 96-well plates, and each plate served as one replicate. For sorted subsets, each replicate PCR was loaded with about 0.2 ug genomic DNA, equivalent to 30,000 or so T cell genomes. Purified libraries were quantified with a Qubit 3.0 fluorometer, sized on a Bioanalyzer 2100, and re-quantified with the KAPA Library Quantification kit. A separate single-read 150-cycle Illumina NextSeq 550 flow cell was used to sequence each immunoSEQ 96-well plate. On the study's bioinformatics: Because the immunoSEQ output included only junctional sequences and no quality scores, the filtering could not be the same as the filtering used for full-length reads. To assign V/J genes and CDR3, sequences were annotated against IMGT germline references using PyIR, a Python wrapper for IgBLAST v1.9. Reads were filtered out if the reads had weak V/J assignments (E-value above 1e-6), no CDR3, stop codons, out-of-frame junctions, or ambiguous translated residues. V3J clonotypes were defined by identical inferred V gene, J gene, and CDR3 amino acid sequence. To compute the percentage overlap between repertoires, the number of shared unique clonotypes was divided by the size of the smaller repertoire. Richness of each repertoire was evaluated using RTK rarefaction, the Chao1 estimator, and Recon v2.1 estimates of unobserved clonotypes. OLGA was used to compute generation probabilities for all TCRbeta clonotypes that the gDNA method yielded from a handful of donors. TCRdb provides this immuneACCESS table in a form limited to in-frame rearrangements. Some clones are lacking; in checked studies, under half of them reflect an unresolved V gene, and why the rest are absent is not known. Clonal size and the V and J genes are those of that table, whereas D and trimming came from the DNA. Within this sample are over 400,000 clones, with approximately 95% of them counted one time only. The ten largest account for about 0.06% of the sample.

The donors were healthy, HIV-negative adults with no recently reported acute infections or vaccinations. Every donor was a Caucasian adult residing in Nashville, Tennessee, USA. CD4+ T cells were enriched by magnetic negative selection, after which naive cells were positively selected on CD45RA and the negative fraction was taken as the memory subset. Blood was obtained by leukapheresis, after which PBMCs were separated by Ficoll-Histopaque density gradient centrifugation and cryopreserved in liquid nitrogen vapor phase. Analytical flow cytometry was used to check the purity and quantity of every magnetically sorted T cell population. From each sorted fraction, genomic DNA was isolated and quantified by UV absorbance on a Nanodrop 2000c. Of note for this clone: Its antigen is unknown. The record has no base qualities; no much larger clone is one base away.

The CDR3 numbers 14 residues from cysteine through phenylalanine. Only the CDR3 portion is preserved as DNA: 42 bases, with reading frame beginning at the first base. CDR1 and CDR2 are read off the germline V gene (reference sequence) as SGHNT and YYREEE. Clipping removes 4 bases from V and 3 bases from J, with 4 as the unmatched junction base count. Sequencing used naive CD4+ T cells sorted from blood. What the cell subset or site label conveys for this sample: CD45RA+ positively selected. The sequence joins TRBV5-4 to TRBJ1-5; TRBD1 aligns with 7 central bases. The receptor was derived from a woman aged 25-40 years in good health. The sequenced DNA is TGTGCCAGCAGCACGGGACAGACCAATCAGCCCCAGCATTTT. It codes for CASSTGQTNQPQHF.